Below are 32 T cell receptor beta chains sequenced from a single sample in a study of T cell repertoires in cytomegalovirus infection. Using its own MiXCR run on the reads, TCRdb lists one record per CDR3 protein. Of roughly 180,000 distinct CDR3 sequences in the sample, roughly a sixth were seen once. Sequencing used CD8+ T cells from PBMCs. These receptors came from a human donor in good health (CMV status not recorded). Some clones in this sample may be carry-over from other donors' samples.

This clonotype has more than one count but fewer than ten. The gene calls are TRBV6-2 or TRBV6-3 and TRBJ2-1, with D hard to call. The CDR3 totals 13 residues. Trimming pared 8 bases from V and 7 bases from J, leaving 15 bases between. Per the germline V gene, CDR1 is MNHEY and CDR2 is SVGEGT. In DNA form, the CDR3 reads TGTGCCAGCTCTCTAGGGATATTAAATGAGCAGTTCTTC. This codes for CASSLGILNEQFF.

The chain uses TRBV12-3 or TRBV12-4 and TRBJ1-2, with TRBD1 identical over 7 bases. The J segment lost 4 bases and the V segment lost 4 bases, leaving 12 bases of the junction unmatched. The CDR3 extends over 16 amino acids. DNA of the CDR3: TGTGCCAGCAGTTGGACCTCCGGGACAGATTCCTATGGCTACACCTTC. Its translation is CASSWTSGTDSYGYTF.

The CDR3 is CASSRRTGASSYEQYF. The CDR3 bases are TGTGCCAGCAGCCGAAGGACAGGGGCTAGCTCCTACGAGCAGTACTTC. V and J are TRBV11-2 and TRBJ2-7, with TRBD1 identical over 9 bases. The J segment lost 0 bases and the V segment lost 5 bases, leaving 8 bases of the junction unmatched. CDR1 and CDR2 (germline): SGHAT, FQNNGV. The CDR3 is 16 amino acids.

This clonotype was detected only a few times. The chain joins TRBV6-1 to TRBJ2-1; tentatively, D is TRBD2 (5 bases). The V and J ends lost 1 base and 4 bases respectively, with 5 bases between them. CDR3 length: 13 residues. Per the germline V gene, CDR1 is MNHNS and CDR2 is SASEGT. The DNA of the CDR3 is TGTGCCAGCAGTGAAGGAGGGTACAATGAGCAGTTCTTC. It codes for CASSEGGYNEQFF.

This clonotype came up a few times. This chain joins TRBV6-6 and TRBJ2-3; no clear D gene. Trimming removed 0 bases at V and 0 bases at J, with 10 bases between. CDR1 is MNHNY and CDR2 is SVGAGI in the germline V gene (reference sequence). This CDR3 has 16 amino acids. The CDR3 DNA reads TGTGCCAGCAGTTACTCGATCGGATCTAGCACAGATACGCAGTATTTT. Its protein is CASSYSIGSSTDTQYF.

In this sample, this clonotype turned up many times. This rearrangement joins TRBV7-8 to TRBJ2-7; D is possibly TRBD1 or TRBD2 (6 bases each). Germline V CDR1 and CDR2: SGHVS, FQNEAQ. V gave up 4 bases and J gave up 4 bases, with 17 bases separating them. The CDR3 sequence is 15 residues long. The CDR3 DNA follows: TGTGCCAGCAGCTCAGGTGTGGGGGGCTGGTACGAGCAGTACTTC. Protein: CASSSGVGGWYEQYF.

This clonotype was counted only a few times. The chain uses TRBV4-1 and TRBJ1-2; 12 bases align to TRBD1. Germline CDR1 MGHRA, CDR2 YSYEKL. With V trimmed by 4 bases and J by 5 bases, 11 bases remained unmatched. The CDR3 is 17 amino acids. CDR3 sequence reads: CASSPLSGTGGPYGYTF. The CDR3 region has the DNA TGCGCCAGCAGCCCCCTCTCCGGGACAGGGGGCCCTTATGGCTACACCTTC.

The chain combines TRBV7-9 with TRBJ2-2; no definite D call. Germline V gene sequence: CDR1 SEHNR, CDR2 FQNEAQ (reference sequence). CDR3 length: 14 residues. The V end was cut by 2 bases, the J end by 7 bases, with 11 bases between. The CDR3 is CASSLISLGGELFF. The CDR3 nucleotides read TGTGCCAGCAGCTTAATCTCGCTGGGCGGGGAGCTGTTTTTT.

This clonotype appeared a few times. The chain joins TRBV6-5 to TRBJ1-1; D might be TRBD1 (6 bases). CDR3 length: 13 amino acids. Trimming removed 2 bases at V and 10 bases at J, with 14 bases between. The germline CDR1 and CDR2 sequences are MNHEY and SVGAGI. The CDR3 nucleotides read TGTGCCAGCAGTTACGGGGGCGGGGGGTTAGCTTTCTTT. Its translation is CASSYGGGGLAFF.

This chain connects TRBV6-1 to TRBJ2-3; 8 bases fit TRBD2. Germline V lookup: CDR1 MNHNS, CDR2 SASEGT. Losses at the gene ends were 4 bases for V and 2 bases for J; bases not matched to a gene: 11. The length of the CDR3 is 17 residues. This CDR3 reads CASSASERGPYTDTQYF. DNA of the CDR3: TGTGCCAGCAGTGCAAGCGAGCGGGGGCCGTACACAGATACGCAGTATTTT.

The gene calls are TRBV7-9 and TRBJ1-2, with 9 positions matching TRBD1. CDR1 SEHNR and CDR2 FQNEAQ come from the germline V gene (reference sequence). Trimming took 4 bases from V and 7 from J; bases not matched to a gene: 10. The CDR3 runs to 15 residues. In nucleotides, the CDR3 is TGTGCCAGCAGCTCGACGTTAACAGGGGGCCGTGGCTACACCTTC. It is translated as CASSSTLTGGRGYTF.

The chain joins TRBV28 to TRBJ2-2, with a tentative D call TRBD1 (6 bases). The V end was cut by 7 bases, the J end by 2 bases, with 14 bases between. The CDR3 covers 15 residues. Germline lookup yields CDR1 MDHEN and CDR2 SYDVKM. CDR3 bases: TGTGCCAGCATTTGGGACAAGGGTAACACCGGGGAGCTGTTTTTT. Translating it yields CASIWDKGNTGELFF.

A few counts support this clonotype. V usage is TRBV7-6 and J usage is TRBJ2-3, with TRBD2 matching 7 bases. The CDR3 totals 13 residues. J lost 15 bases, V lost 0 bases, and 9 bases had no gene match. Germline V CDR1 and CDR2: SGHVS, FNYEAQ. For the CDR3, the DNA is TGTGCCAGCAGCTTAGCGAGTACGAGGGACTATTATTTT. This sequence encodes CASSLASTRDYYF.

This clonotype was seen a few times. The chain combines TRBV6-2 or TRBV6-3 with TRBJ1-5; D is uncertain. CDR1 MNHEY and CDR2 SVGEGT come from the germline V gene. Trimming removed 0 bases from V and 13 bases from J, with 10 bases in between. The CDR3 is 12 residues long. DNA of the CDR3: TGTGCCAGCAGTTACTCCCACGTCCTTCAGCATTTT. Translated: CASSYSHVLQHF.

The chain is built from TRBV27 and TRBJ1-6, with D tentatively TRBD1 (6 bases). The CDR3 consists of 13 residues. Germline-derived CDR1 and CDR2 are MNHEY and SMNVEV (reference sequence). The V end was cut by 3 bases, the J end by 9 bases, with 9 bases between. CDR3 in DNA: TGTGCCAGCAGTTTGGGGGCCATTTCACCCCTCCACTTT. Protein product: CASSLGAISPLHF.

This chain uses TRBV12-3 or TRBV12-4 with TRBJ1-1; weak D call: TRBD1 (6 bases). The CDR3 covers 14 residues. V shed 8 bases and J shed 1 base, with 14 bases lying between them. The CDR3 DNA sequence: TGTGCCAGCTCCCCCGGGACATCGAACACTGAAGCTTTCTTT. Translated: CASSPGTSNTEAFF.

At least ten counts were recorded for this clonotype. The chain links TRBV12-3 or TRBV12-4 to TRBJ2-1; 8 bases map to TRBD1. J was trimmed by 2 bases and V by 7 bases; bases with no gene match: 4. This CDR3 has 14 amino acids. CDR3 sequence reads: CASTPDRAYNEQFF. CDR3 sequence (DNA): TGTGCCAGCACCCCGGACAGGGCCTACAATGAGCAGTTCTTC.

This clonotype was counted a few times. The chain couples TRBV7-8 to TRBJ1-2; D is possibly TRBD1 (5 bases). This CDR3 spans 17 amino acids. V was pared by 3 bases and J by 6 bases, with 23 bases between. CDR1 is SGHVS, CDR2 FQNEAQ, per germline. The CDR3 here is CASSFWGGAGSIDGYTF. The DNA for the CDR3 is TGTGCCAGCAGCTTTTGGGGTGGGGCAGGGAGTATAGATGGCTACACCTTC.

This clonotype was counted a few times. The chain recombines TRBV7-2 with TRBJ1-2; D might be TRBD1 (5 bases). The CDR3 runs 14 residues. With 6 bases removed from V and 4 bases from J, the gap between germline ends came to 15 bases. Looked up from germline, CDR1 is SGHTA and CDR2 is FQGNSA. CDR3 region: CASRGRLDRYGYTF. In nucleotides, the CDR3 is TGTGCCAGCAGGGGACGGCTAGACCGCTATGGCTACACCTTC.

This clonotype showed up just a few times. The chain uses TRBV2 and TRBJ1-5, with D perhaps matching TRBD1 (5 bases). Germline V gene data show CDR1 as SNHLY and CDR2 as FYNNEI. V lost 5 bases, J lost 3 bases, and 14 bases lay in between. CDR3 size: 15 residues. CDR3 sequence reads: CASSSFDSYNQPQHF. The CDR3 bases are TGTGCCAGCAGTTCCTTCGACAGCTACAATCAGCCCCAGCATTTT.

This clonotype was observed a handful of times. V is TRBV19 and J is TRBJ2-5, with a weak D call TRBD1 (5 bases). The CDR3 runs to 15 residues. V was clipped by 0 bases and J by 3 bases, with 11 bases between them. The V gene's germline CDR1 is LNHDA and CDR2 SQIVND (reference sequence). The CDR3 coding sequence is TGTGCCAGTAGTATAGACAGGGCAGTGGAAGAGACCCAGTACTTC. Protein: CASSIDRAVEETQYF.

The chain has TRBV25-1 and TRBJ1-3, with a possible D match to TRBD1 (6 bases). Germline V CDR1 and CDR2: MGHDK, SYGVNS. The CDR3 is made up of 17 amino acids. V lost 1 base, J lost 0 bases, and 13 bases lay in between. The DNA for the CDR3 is TGTGCCAGCAGTGAATTGCCGGACAGAAGCTCTGGAAACACCATATATTTT. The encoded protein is CASSELPDRSSGNTIYF.

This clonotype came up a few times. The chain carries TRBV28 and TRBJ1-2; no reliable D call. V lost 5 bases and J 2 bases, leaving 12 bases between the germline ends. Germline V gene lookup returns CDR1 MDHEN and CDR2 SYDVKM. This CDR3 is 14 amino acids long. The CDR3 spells CASSQAPQNYGYTF. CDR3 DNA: TGTGCCAGCAGTCAAGCCCCCCAGAACTATGGCTACACCTTC.

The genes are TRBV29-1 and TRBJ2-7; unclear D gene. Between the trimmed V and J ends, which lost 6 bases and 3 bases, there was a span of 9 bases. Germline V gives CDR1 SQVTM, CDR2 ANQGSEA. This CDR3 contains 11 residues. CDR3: CSVVGRYEQYF. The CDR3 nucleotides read TGCAGCGTAGTCGGTCGCTACGAGCAGTACTTC.

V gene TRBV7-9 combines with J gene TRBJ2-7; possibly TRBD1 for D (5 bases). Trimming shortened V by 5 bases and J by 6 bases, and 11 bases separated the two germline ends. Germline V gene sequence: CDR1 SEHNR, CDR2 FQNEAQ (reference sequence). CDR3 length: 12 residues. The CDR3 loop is CASSQEQVEQYF. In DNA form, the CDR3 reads TGTGCCAGCAGCCAGGAACAGGTCGAGCAGTACTTC.

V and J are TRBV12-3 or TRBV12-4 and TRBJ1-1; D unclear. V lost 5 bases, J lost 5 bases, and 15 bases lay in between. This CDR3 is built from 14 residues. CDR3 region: CASSLGPVGTEAFF. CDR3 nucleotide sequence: TGTGCCAGCAGTCTCGGGCCAGTGGGAACTGAAGCTTTCTTT.

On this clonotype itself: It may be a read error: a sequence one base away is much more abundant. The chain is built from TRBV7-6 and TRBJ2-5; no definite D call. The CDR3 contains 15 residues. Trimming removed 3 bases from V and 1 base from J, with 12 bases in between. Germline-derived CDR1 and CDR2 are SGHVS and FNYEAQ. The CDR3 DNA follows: TGTGCCAGCAGCTTCGGTGCGCGGATCCAAGAGACCCAGTACTTC. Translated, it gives CASSFGARIQETQYF.

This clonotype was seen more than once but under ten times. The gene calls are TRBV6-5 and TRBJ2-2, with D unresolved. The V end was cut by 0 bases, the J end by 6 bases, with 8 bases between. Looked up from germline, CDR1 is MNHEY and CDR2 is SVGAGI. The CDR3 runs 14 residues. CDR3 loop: CASSYSSGPGELFF. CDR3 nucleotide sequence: TGTGCCAGCAGTTACTCGTCAGGCCCCGGGGAGCTGTTTTTT.

The chain's CDR3 is CSAPQGWGYTF. CDR3 bases: TGCAGTGCTCCCCAGGGTTGGGGCTACACCTTC. This rearrangement joins TRBV20-1 to TRBJ1-2; possibly TRBD1 for D (5 bases). V was cut by 5 bases and J by 8 bases, with 12 bases left in between. The CDR3 totals 11 residues. Germline values: CDR1 DFQATT, CDR2 SNEGSKA (reference sequence).

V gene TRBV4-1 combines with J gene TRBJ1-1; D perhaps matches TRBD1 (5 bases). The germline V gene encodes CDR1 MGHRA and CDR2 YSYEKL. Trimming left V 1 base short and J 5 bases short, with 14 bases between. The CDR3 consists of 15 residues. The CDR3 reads CASSQGDSTQTEAFF. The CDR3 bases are TGCGCCAGCAGCCAAGGGGACTCAACCCAAACTGAAGCTTTCTTT.

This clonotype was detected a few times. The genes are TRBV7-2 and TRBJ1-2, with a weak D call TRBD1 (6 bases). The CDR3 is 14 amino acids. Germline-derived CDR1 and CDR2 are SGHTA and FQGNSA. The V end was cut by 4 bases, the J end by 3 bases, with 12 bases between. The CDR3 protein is CASSSTQGDYGYTF. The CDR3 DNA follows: TGTGCCAGCAGCTCAACACAGGGTGACTATGGCTACACCTTC.

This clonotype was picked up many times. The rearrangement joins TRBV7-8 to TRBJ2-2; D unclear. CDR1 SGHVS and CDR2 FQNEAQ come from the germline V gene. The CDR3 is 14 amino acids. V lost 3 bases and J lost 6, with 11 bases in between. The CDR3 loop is CASSLPRHSGELFF. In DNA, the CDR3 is TGTGCCAGCAGCTTGCCTCGACATTCCGGGGAGCTGTTTTTT.